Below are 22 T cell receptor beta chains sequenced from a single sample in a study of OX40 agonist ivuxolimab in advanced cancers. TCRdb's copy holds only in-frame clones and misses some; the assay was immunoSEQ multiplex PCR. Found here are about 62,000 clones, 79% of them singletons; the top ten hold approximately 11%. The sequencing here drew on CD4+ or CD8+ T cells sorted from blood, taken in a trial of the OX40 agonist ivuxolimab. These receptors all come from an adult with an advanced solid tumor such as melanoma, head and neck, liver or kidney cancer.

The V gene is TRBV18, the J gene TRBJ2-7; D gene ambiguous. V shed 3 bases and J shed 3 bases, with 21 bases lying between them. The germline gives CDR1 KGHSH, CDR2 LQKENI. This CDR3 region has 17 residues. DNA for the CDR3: TGTGCCAGCTCACCTTCCATCGACAACAAGGGCATCTACGAGCAGTACTTC. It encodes CASSPSIDNKGIYEQYF.

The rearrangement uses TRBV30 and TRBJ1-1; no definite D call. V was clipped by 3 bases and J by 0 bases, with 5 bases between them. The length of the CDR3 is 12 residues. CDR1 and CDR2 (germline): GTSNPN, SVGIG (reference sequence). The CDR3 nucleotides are TGTGCCTGGAGGGGATTGAACACTGAAGCTTTCTTT. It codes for CAWRGLNTEAFF.

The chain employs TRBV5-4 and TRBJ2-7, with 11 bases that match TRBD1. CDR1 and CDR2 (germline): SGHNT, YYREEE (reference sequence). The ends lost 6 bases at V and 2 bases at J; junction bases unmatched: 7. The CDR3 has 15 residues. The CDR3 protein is CASTTGQGGTYEQYF. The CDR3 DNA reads TGTGCCAGCACCACGGGACAGGGGGGGACCTACGAGCAGTACTTC.

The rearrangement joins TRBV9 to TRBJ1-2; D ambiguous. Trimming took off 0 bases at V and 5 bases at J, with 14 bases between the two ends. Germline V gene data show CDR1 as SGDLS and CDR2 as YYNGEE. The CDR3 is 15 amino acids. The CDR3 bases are TGTGCCAGCAGCGTAGCGGCCCGTGACCTATATGGCTACACCTTC. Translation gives CASSVAARDLYGYTF.

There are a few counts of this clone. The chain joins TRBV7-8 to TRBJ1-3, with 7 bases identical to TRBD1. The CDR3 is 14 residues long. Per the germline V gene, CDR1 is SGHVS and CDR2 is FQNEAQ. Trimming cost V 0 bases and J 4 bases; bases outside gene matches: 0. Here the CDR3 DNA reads TGTGCCAGCAGCTTAGCGGGACAGGGAAACACCATATATTTT. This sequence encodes CASSLAGQGNTIYF.

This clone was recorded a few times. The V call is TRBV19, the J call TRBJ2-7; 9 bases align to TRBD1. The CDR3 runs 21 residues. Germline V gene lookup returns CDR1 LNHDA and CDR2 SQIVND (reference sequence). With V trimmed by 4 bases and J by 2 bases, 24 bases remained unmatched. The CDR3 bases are TGTGCCAGTAGTAGTATTACCCAAATAATTTACAGGGGGCAGGAAGCCTACGAGCAGTACTTC. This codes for CASSSITQIIYRGQEAYEQYF.

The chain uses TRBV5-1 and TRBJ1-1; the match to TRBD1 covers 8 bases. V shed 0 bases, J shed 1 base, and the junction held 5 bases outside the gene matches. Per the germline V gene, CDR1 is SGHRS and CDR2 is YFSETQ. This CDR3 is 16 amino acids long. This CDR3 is CASSLVTGEGNTEAFF. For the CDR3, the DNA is TGCGCCAGCAGCTTGGTGACAGGGGAAGGGAACACTGAAGCTTTCTTT.

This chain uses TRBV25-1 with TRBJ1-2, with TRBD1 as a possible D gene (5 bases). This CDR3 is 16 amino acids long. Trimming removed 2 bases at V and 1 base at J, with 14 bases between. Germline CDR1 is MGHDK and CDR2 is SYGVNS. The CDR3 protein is CASSEARERGNYGYTF. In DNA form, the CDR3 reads TGTGCCAGCAGTGAAGCACGGGAGAGGGGTAACTATGGCTACACCTTC.

The CDR3 here is CASSITGSGANVLTF. The CDR3 DNA follows: TGTGCCAGTAGTATTACGGGGTCTGGGGCCAACGTCCTGACTTTC. V gene TRBV19 combines with J gene TRBJ2-6; weak D call: TRBD2 (5 bases). Germline-derived CDR1 and CDR2 are LNHDA and SQIVND (reference sequence). There are 15 residues in the CDR3. V was clipped by 3 bases and J by 1 base, with 7 bases between them.

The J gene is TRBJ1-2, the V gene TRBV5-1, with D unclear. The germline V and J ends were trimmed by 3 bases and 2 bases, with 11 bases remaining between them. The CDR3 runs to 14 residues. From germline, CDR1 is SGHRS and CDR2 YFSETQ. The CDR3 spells CASSSGRPNYGYTF. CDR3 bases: TGCGCCAGCAGCTCAGGACGGCCGAACTATGGCTACACCTTC.

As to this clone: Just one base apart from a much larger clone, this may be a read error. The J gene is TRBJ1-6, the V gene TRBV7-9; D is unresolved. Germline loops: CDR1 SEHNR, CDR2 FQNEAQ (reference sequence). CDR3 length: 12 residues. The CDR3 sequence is CASSYGDSPPHF. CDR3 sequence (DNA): TGTGCCAGCAGCTACGGAGATTCACCCCCCCACTTT. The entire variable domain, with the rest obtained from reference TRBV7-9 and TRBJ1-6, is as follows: DTGVSQNPRHKITKRGQNVTFRCDPISEHNRLYWYRQTLGQGPEFLTYFQNEAQLEKSRLLSDRFSAERPKGSFSTLEIQRTEQGDSAMYLCASSYGDSPPHFGNGTRLTVT.

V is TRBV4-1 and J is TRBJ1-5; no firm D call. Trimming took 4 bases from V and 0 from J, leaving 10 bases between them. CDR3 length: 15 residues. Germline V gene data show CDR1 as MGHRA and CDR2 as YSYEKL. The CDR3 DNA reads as TGCGCCAGCAGCCGAAACGACGGTAGCAATCAGCCCCAGCATTTT. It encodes CASSRNDGSNQPQHF.

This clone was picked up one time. DNA for the CDR3: TGTGCCAGCAGCTTCCTTGAGGGTGTGCAGTACTTC. Residues: CASSFLEGVQYF. The V call is TRBV7-2, the J call TRBJ2-7, with D possibly matching TRBD2 (5 bases). From germline, CDR1 is SGHTA and CDR2 FQGNSA. The V gene lost 3 bases and the J gene lost 9 bases, with 12 bases spanning the gap. The CDR3 contains 12 residues.

The CDR3 is CASSILAGYEQYF. The CDR3 DNA follows: TGTGCCAGCAGCATACTAGCGGGTTACGAGCAGTACTTC. The chain carries TRBV25-1 and TRBJ2-7; 9 bases agree with TRBD2. CDR3 size: 13 residues. Germline V gives CDR1 MGHDK, CDR2 SYGVNS. J was trimmed by 4 bases and V by 6 bases; bases with no gene match: 4.

The CDR3 sequence is CASSGRGLDTEAFF. Written as DNA, the CDR3 is TGTGCCAGTAGTGGCAGGGGCTTGGACACTGAAGCTTTCTTT. This chain connects TRBV19 to TRBJ1-1, with D perhaps matching TRBD1 (6 bases). With 5 bases removed from V and 3 bases from J, the gap between germline ends came to 13 bases. Per germline, CDR1 LNHDA and CDR2 SQIVND (reference sequence). The CDR3 sequence is 14 residues long.

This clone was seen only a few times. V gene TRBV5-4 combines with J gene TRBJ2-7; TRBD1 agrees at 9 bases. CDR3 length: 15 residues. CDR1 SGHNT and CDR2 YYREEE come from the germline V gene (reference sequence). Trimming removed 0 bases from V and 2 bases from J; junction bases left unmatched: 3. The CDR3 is CASSLGGQGPYEQYF. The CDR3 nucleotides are TGTGCCAGCAGCTTGGGGGGACAGGGTCCCTACGAGCAGTACTTC.

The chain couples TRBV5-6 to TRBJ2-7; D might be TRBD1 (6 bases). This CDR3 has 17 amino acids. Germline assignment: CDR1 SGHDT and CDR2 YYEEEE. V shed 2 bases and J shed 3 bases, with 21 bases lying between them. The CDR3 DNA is TGTGCCAGCAGCTTAAACTACAGGGTTTCTTTAGGCTACGAGCAGTACTTC. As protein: CASSLNYRVSLGYEQYF.

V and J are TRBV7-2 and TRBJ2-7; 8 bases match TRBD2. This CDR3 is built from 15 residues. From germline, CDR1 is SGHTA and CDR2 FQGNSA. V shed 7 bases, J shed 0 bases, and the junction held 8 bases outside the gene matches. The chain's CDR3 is CASTPEGTSSYEQYF. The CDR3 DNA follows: TGTGCCAGCACCCCTGAGGGGACTAGCTCCTACGAGCAGTACTTC.

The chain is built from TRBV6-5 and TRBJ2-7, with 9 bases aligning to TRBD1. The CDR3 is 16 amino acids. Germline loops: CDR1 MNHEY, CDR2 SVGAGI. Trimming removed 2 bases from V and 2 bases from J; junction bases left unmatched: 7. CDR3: CASSYTGTGLAYEQYF. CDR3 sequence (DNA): TGTGCCAGCAGTTACACCGGGACAGGGTTGGCCTACGAGCAGTACTTC.

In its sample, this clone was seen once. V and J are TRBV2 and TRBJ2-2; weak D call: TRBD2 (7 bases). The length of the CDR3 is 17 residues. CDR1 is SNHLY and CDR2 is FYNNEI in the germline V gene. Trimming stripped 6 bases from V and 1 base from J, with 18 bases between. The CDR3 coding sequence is TGTGCCAGCAGACCCCGGGGCGGGGGCAGGAACACCGGGGAGCTGTTTTTT. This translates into CASRPRGGGRNTGELFF.

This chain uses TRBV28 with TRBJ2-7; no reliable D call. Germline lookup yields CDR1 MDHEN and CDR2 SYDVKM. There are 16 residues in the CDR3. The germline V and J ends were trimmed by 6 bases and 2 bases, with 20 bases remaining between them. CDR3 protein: CASSKNAREVTYEQYF. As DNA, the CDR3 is TGTGCCAGCAGCAAGAATGCCCGTGAGGTCACCTACGAGCAGTACTTC.

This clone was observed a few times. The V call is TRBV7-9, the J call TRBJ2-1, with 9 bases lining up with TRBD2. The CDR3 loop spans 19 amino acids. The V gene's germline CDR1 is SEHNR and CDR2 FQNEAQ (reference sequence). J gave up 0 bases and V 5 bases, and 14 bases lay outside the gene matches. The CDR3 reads CASSDRGRAVRGSYNEQFF. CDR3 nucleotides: TGTGCCAGCAGCGACCGCGGGAGGGCTGTCCGGGGCTCCTACAATGAGCAGTTCTTC. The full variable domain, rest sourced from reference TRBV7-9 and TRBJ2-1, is DTGVSQNPRHKITKRGQNVTFRCDPISEHNRLYWYRQTLGQGPEFLTYFQNEAQLEKSRLLSDRFSAERPKGSFSTLEIQRTEQGDSAMYLCASSDRGRAVRGSYNEQFFGPGTRLTVL.